What follows are 14 T cell receptor beta chains derived from one specimen sequenced in a study of shared clonotypes between healthy human individuals. Profiled with immunoSEQ multiplex PCR; TCRdb holds only in-frame clones, not every one. The repertoire holds roughly 1 million clones, with around 74% as singletons. Input material: memory CD4+ T cells sorted from blood. The subset denotes: CD45RA-negative fraction. These receptor sequences come from a man between 18 and 29 years old in good health.

The CDR3 spells CSVDREPNYGYTF. CDR3 DNA sequence: TGCAGCGTTGACAGGGAACCTAACTATGGCTACACCTTC. The genes are TRBV29-1 and TRBJ1-2; D might be TRBD1 (5 bases). V lost 3 bases to trimming and J lost 0 bases, with 8 bases between them. The CDR3 consists of 13 residues. Per the germline V gene, CDR1 is SQVTM and CDR2 is ANQGSEA.

The chain links TRBV10-3 to TRBJ1-2; 10 positions agree with TRBD1. J gave up 7 bases and V 9 bases, and 5 bases lay outside the gene matches. The CDR3 spans 12 residues. Germline V gives CDR1 ENHRY, CDR2 SYGVKD. The CDR3 DNA follows: TGTGCCATAGGACAGGGGGAAGGTGGCTACACCTTC. Its protein product is CAIGQGEGGYTF.

This clone was observed once. With a much larger clone just one base away, this may be a read error. This sequence joins TRBV6-5 and TRBJ2-2; 10 bases are a match to TRBD2. Germline-derived CDR1 and CDR2 are MNHEY and SVGAGI. The CDR3 loop spans 14 amino acids. The CDR3 coding sequence is TGTACCAGCAGGCTAGCGGGAGTCACGGGGGAGCTGTTTTTT. It specifies CTSRLAGVTGELFF.

The chain is built from TRBV25-1 and TRBJ1-2, with D possibly being TRBD1 (5 bases). From germline, CDR1 is MGHDK and CDR2 SYGVNS. The CDR3 covers 17 residues. Trimming left V 3 bases short and J 1 base short, with 18 bases between. This chain's CDR3 is CASSDSGPRGINYGYTF. The CDR3 nucleotides read TGTGCCAGCAGTGATTCTGGGCCCCGGGGGATTAACTATGGCTACACCTTC.

The chain links TRBV15 to TRBJ1-3; D remains unclear. CDR1 is LNHNV, CDR2 YYDKDF, per germline (reference sequence). The CDR3 has 13 amino acids. Trimming took off 4 bases at V and 3 bases at J, with 7 bases between the two ends. This chain's CDR3 is CATSTAGGNTIYF. The CDR3 DNA reads as TGTGCCACCAGCACAGCGGGTGGAAACACCATATATTTT. Supplemented by reference TRBV15 and TRBJ1-3, the full variable domain reads DAMVIQNPRYQVTQFGKPVTLSCSQTLNHNVMYWYQQKSSQAPKLLFHYYDKDFNNEADTPDNFQSRRPNTSFCFLDIRSPGLGDTAMYLCATSTAGGNTIYFGEGSWLTVV.

This chain uses TRBV11-2 with TRBJ2-5, with D possibly matching TRBD2 (7 bases). The CDR3 is 18 residues long. CDR1 SGHAT and CDR2 FQNNGV come from the germline V gene. V was cut by 1 base and J by 0 bases, with 18 bases left in between. CDR3 DNA: TGTGCCAGCAGCTTAGGGGGGGCTAGCGGATTGTACCAAGAGACCCAGTACTTC. Translation: CASSLGGASGLYQETQYF.

This chain connects TRBV25-1 to TRBJ2-1; 8 positions agree with TRBD2. The ends lost 1 base at V and 3 bases at J; junction bases unmatched: 5. The CDR3 sequence is 16 residues long. Looked up from germline, CDR1 is MGHDK and CDR2 is SYGVNS. The DNA of the CDR3 is TGTGCCAGCAGTGAATCTGGGGGACTAGGCTACAATGAGCAGTTCTTC. Amino acid sequence: CASSESGGLGYNEQFF.

The genes are TRBV5-1 and TRBJ2-5, with D possibly matching TRBD2 (5 bases). Germline V gives CDR1 SGHRS, CDR2 YFSETQ. Between the trimmed V and J ends, which lost 3 bases and 10 bases, there was a span of 10 bases. The CDR3 runs to 11 residues. The CDR3 reads CASSSGWVQYF. The CDR3, as DNA: TGCGCCAGCAGCTCGGGATGGGTCCAGTACTTC. Full variable domain (missing parts from reference TRBV5-1 and TRBJ2-5): KAGVTQTPRYLIKTRGQQVTLSCSPISGHRSVSWYQQTPGQGLQFLFEYFSETQRNKGNFPGRFSGRQFSNSRSEMNVSTLELGDSALYLCASSSGWVQYFGPGTRLLVL.

V is TRBV27 and J is TRBJ2-3; D may match TRBD1 or TRBD2 (5 bases each). Germline V gives CDR1 MNHEY, CDR2 SMNVEV (reference sequence). Trimming shortened V by 3 bases and J by 2 bases, and 12 bases separated the two germline ends. CDR3 length equals 15 residues. CDR3 DNA: TGTGCCAGCAGTTTGTGGGGGACCGTCACAGATACGCAGTATTTT. Its translation: CASSLWGTVTDTQYF.

This chain connects TRBV11-2 to TRBJ2-1; TRBD2 aligns across 9 bases. Looked up from germline, CDR1 is SGHAT and CDR2 is FQNNGV. V dropped 1 base and J dropped 4; count of bases not matched to a gene: 2. The CDR3 consists of 15 residues. This chain's CDR3 is CASSLVRGGYNEQFF. The CDR3 DNA follows: TGTGCCAGCAGCTTAGTGCGGGGGGGTTACAATGAGCAGTTCTTC.

There are a few counts of this clone. The V gene is TRBV7-9, the J gene TRBJ1-2; D gene ambiguous. V was clipped by 1 base and J by 1 base, with 13 bases between them. The CDR3 has 16 residues. The germline V gene has CDR1 SEHNR and CDR2 FQNEAQ (reference sequence). The CDR3 DNA sequence: TGTGCCAGCAGCTTAGGACACACGGGATTTAACTATGGCTACACCTTC. Translated: CASSLGHTGFNYGYTF.

This clone was observed once. This chain connects TRBV5-1 to TRBJ2-1; D unclear. Germline assignment: CDR1 SGHRS and CDR2 YFSETQ. V lost 4 bases to trimming and J lost 5 bases, with 16 bases between them. The CDR3 consists of 15 residues. Written as DNA, the CDR3 is TGCGCCAGCAGCCACCTCCAAAAAACAAACAATGAGCAGTTCTTC. Translated, it gives CASSHLQKTNNEQFF.

This clone was seen a handful of times. The chain uses TRBV2 and TRBJ2-7, with D uncertain. The V gene lost 3 bases and the J gene lost 1 base, with 10 bases spanning the gap. Germline V lookup: CDR1 SNHLY, CDR2 FYNNEI. The length of the CDR3 is 14 residues. CDR3 region: CASSEEVKSYEQYF. CDR3 DNA sequence: TGTGCCAGCAGTGAGGAAGTTAAATCCTACGAGCAGTACTTC.

V and J are TRBV2 and TRBJ2-1; TRBD2 matches 8 bases. The ends lost 6 bases at V and 2 bases at J; junction bases unmatched: 6. Germline loops: CDR1 SNHLY, CDR2 FYNNEI. This CDR3 is built from 15 residues. DNA for the CDR3: TGTGCCAGCAGGGACCATAGCGGGGCCTACAATGAGCAGTTCTTC. Translated: CASRDHSGAYNEQFF.